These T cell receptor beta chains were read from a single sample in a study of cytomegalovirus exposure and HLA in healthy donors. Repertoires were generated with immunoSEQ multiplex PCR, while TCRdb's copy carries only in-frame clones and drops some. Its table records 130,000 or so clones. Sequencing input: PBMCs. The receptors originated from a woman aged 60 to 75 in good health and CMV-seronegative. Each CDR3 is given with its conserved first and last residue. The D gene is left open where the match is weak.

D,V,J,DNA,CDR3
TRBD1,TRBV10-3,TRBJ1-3,TGTGCCATCAGGGGACAGGGAGGTGGAAACACCATATATTTT,CAIRGQGGGNTIYF
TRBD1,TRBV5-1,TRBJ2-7,TGCGCCAGCAGCCCTCGACAGGGGACGTTGTACGAGCAGTACTTC,CASSPRQGTLYEQYF
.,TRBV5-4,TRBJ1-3,TGTGCCAGCAGCCCGACACTGAGCGGAAACACCATATATTTT,CASSPTLSGNTIYF
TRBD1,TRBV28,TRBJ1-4,TGTGCCAGCAGTTCGGGACAGGCGGAGGAAAAACTGTTTTTT,CASSSGQAEEKLFF
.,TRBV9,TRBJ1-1,TGTGCCAGCAGCTCCCAGGTGTACACTGAAGCTTTCTTT,CASSSQVYTEAFF
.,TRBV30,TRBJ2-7,TGTGCCTGGAGCCCATCCTACGAGCAGTACTTC,CAWSPSYEQYF
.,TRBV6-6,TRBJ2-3,TGTGCCAGCAGTTACTCGCAAAGCCTCACAGATACGCAGTATTTT,CASSYSQSLTDTQYF
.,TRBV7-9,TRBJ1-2,TGTGCCAGCAGCTTAGCAGGGGGCTATGGCTACACCTTC,CASSLAGGYGYTF
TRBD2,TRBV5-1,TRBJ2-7,TGCGCCAGCAGCCCGGGAGCGGGAGAACTTCCCGAGCAGTACTTC,CASSPGAGELPEQYF
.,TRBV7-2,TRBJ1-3,TGTGCCAGCAGCTTAGTCTCACTGCGAAGCTCTGGAAACACCATATATTTT,CASSLVSLRSSGNTIYF
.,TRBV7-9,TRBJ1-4,TGTGCCAGCAGCTTTTACGGACAGCCTAATGAAAAACTGTTTTTT,CASSFYGQPNEKLFF
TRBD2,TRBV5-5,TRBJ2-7,TGTGCCAGCAGCCCCCAAGGGACTACCTACGAGCAGTACTTC,CASSPQGTTYEQYF
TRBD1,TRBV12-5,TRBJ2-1,TGTGCTAGTGTCCCGGGACAGGGGCTAAGCTCCTACAATGAGCAGTTCTTC,CASVPGQGLSSYNEQFF
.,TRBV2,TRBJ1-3,TGTGCCAGCGCGCAGGGGTTAGGAAACACCATATATTTT,CASAQGLGNTIYF
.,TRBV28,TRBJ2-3,TGTGCCAGCAGCCCCAGAAGGGGGTCGACAGATACGCAGTATTTT,CASSPRRGSTDTQYF
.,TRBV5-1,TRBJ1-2,TGCGCCAGCAGCCTCGAGAACTATGGCTACACCTTC,CASSLENYGYTF
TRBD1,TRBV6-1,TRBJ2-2,TGTGCCAGCAGACCTACAGGGGGCAAGACCGGGGAGCTGTTTTTT,CASRPTGGKTGELFF
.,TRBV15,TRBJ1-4,TGTGCCACCAGCAGGGACTTCATCAAGGAGGGGTTTGCGGAGACAACTAATGAAAAACTGTTTTTT,CATSRDFIKEGFAETTNEKLFF
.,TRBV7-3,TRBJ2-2,TGTGCCAGCAGCCCTCCGGGAAACACCGGGGAGCTGTTTTTT,CASSPPGNTGELFF
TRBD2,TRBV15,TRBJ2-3,TGTGCCACCAGCCGGCCCCTTTTAGCGGGGGGACACACAGATACGCAGTATTTT,CATSRPLLAGGHTDTQYF
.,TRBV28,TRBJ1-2,TGTGCCAGCAGTTTTCCGACGGGTGGTAACTATGGCTACACCTTC,CASSFPTGGNYGYTF
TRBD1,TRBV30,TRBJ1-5,TGTGCCTGGAGTCTGGGGGGACAGGGTAGCAATCAGCCCCAGCATTTT,CAWSLGGQGSNQPQHF
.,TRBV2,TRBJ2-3,TGTGCCAGCAGTGAAGCGGGGACTCCAGCAGATACGCAGTATTTT,CASSEAGTPADTQYF
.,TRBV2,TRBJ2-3,TGTGCCAGCAGGGGGTTAGGGGAAGATACGCAGTATTTT,CASRGLGEDTQYF
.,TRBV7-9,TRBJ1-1,TGTGCCAGCAGCTTTGAATCACCGGGACTGGGCACTGAAGCTTTCTTT,CASSFESPGLGTEAFF
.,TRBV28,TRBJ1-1,TGTGCCAGCAGTTTTCCAAGGGGGGAAGCTTTCTTT,CASSFPRGEAFF
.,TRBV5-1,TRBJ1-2,TGCGCCAGCAGCTTGGAGTCAGGCAACTATGGCTACACCTTC,CASSLESGNYGYTF
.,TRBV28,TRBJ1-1,TGTGCCAGCAGTTCCGGGGTGGGGTATGAAGCTTTCTTT,CASSSGVGYEAFF
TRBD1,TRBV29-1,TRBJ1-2,TGCAGCGTTGATGACAGGGGGTTTCATGGCTACACCTTC,CSVDDRGFHGYTF
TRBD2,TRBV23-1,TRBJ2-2,TGCGCCAGCGGGACTAGCGGGGTTCAAATCGCCGGGACCGGGGAGCTGTTTTTT,CASGTSGVQIAGTGELFF
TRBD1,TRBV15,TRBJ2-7,TGTGCCACCAGCAGAGGGGACAGGGACCACGAGCAGTACTTC,CATSRGDRDHEQYF
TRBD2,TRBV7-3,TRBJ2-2,TGTGCCACCTCTAGCGGGGGGGGTACCGGGGAGCTGTTTTTT,CATSSGGGTGELFF
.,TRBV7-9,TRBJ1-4,TGTGCCAGCAGCTTAAACGGACTGAATGAAAAACTGTTTTTT,CASSLNGLNEKLFF
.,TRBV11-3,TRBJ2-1,TGTGCCAGCAGCTTGCGGGGCGAATCCTACAATGAGCAGTTCTTC,CASSLRGESYNEQFF
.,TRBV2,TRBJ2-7,TGTGCCAGCAGTGATAGGAGGCTGGGGGAGCAGTACTTC,CASSDRRLGEQYF
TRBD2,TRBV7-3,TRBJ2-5,TGTGCCAGCAGCGCAGGGACTACAGAGACCCAGTACTTC,CASSAGTTETQYF
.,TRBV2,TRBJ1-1,TGTGCCAGCAGTTTAGAAGAACAGCAAGCTTTCTTT,CASSLEEQQAFF
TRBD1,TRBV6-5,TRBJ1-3,TGTGCCAGCAGTTACTCAGGGGACAGCTCTGGAAACACCATATATTTT,CASSYSGDSSGNTIYF
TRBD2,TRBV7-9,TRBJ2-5,TGTGCCAGCAGCAAGACGGGACTAGCGGTCCGGACCCAGTACTTC,CASSKTGLAVRTQYF
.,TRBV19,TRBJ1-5,TGTGCCAGTAGTATGGTAACAGGGAGATCCCAGCCCCAGCATTTT,CASSMVTGRSQPQHF